This TCR beta chain derives from a study of cytomegalovirus exposure and HLA in healthy donors. At the level of the study: The platform used for the roughly 120 validation repertoires matched that of the 500 to 850 first-cohort repertoires, a later analysis reported.

Some clones are missing from TCRdb's copy, which holds only in-frame ones; the method was immunoSEQ multiplex PCR. The table records nearly 200,000 clones, roughly 88% of them present only once. The source of this sequence is a woman in her 30s in good health and CMV-seropositive. What was sequenced was PBMCs.

The CDR3 DNA reads as TGTGCCAGCAGGTTAGGACAGGGAAACACTGAAGCTTTCTTT. Translating gives CASRLGQGNTEAFF. The chain combines TRBV27 with TRBJ1-1; 8 positions agree with TRBD1. This CDR3 is 14 amino acids long. Germline lookup yields CDR1 MNHEY and CDR2 SMNVEV (reference sequence). V dropped 6 bases and J dropped 2; count of bases not matched to a gene: 5.